These T cell receptor beta chains were read from a single sample in a study of tumor and adjacent non-tumor tissue in lung cancer. In TCRdb, the multiplex PCR reads were re-called with MiXCR into one record per CDR3 protein. The data show some 93,000 distinct CDR3 sequences, approximately 70% seen once. The sequenced sample was lung tumor tissue. The receptors come from a man between 60 and 75 years old with non-small cell lung cancer. Each CDR3 is given with its conserved first and last residue. D genes are given only for firm matches. Clone sizes are given selectively: once, few, many, or a class where the clone is expanded.

D	V	J	size	DNA	CDR3
TRBD2	TRBV7-9	TRBJ2-2	few	TGTGCCAGCAGCGACCAGACTAGCGGGAGCACCGGGGAGCTGTTTTTT	CASSDQTSGSTGELFF
NA	TRBV20-1	TRBJ2-7	few	TGCAGTGCCCATGCCCAAAAAACAGGACCGAGCTCCTACGAGCAGTACTTC	CSAHAQKTGPSSYEQYF
NA	TRBV7-8	TRBJ2-2	many	TGTGCCAGCATGTCGGGAACGGGCACCGGGGAGCTGTTTTTT	CASMSGTGTGELFF
TRBD2	TRBV12-3/TRBV12-4	TRBJ2-7	many	TGTGCCAGCGGGACTAGCGGGAGGGCCTCCTACGAGCAGTACTTC	CASGTSGRASYEQYF
NA	TRBV11-1	TRBJ1-2	NA	TGTGCCAGCAACTTAGACCCGAGAGGTGGATTCGCCGGTGGCTACACCTTC	CASNLDPRGGFAGGYTF
TRBD1	TRBV6-5	TRBJ1-5	NA	TGTGCCAGCAGATCCGGGACAGGGAATAACAATCAGTCCCAGCATTTT	CASRSGTGNNNQSQHF
TRBD2	TRBV11-3	TRBJ2-7	NA	TGTGCCTGTAGGAGTTCTAGCGGGAGCTCCTACGAGCAGTACTTC	CACRSSSGSSYEQYF
TRBD1	TRBV10-3	TRBJ1-5	NA	TGTGCCATCATTGATAGGGGGCATGATCAGCCCCAGCATTTT	CAIIDRGHDQPQHF
TRBD2	TRBV29-1	TRBJ2-5	NA	TGCAGCGTCGAGGTGACCGAAGGACTAGCGGGGTACCAAGAGACAAAGTACTTC	CSVEVTEGLAGYQETKYF
NA	TRBV12-3/TRBV12-4	TRBJ1-5	NA	TGTGCCAGCAGTCCGTCACAGATCGATCAGCCCCAGCACTTT	CASSPSQIDQPQHF
NA	TRBV5-5	TRBJ2-3	NA	TGTACCAGCAGCTTGAGCTGGGGGGCCACAGATACGCAGAATTTT	CTSSLSWGATDTQNF
NA	TRBV14	TRBJ1-1	once	TGTGTCAGCAACCAAGGGACAATATCCTACTATACTGAAGCTTCCTTT	CVSNQGTISYYTEASF
NA	TRBV6-1	TRBJ2-3	NA	TGTCCCAGCAATATTGTCCGCGTGGATACGCAGTATTTT	CPSNIVRVDTQYF
NA	TRBV11-1	TRBJ2-1	NA	TGTGCCAGCAGCTTAGTCAGGACAGTAGCTGCTGAGCAGTTCTTC	CASSLVRTVAAEQFF
TRBD2	TRBV15	TRBJ2-1	NA	TGTGCCACCAGCCCTGGACTAGGAGGCGATGAGCAGTTCTTC	CATSPGLGGDEQFF
TRBD2	TRBV11-3	TRBJ2-7	NA	TGTGCCAGCAGCCGGGGGGGGATCACGCGCTTCCCCGAGCAGTACTTT	CASSRGGITRFPEQYF
NA	TRBV5-6	TRBJ2-2	NA	TGTGCCAGCATCTTGGTCCGCCGACATCACACCGGGGAGCTGTTTTTT	CASILVRRHHTGELFF
TRBD1	TRBV12-3/TRBV12-4	TRBJ1-2	once	TGTGCCAGCAGTTTAGGCCCCGGGACAGGGCAAGGAGGTTACGCCTTC	CASSLGPGTGQGGYAF
NA	TRBV6-5	TRBJ1-2	NA	TGTGCCAGCAGTTACTTCTTCGCAGACGGGGTGGATGGCTACACCTTC	CASSYFFADGVDGYTF